These T cell receptor beta chains were read from a single sample in a study of cytomegalovirus exposure and HLA in healthy donors. Measured with immunoSEQ multiplex PCR; TCRdb has only the in-frame clones, and not every one. The table lists some 120,000 clones, roughly 82% of them singletons. The sample was PBMCs. The receptors derive from a human donor in good health. The CDR3 runs from the conserved cysteine through the conserved F or W. Fields, in order: V gene, J gene, D gene, clone size, CDR3 protein, CDR3 DNA. A D gene is named only where the DNA matches it firmly. Clone size is shown for a subset of rows, as once, few, many or a class of expanded clone.

V: TRBV28; J: TRBJ2-7; D: TRBD2; size: .; CDR3: CASSLGASGSYEQYF; DNA: TGTGCCAGCAGTTTAGGGGCTAGCGGGTCGTACGAGCAGTACTTC
V: TRBV28; J: TRBJ2-5; D: TRBD2; size: .; CDR3: CASSSTSGERTQYF; DNA: TGTGCCAGCAGTTCAACTAGCGGGGAGCGGACCCAGTACTTC
V: TRBV28; J: TRBJ2-7; D: TRBD2; size: .; CDR3: CASSDIAGGQNEQYF; DNA: TGTGCCAGCAGTGACATAGCGGGAGGGCAGAACGAGCAGTACTTC
V: TRBV6-4; J: TRBJ2-3; D: TRBD1; size: .; CDR3: CASSDGQGSTDTQYF; DNA: TGTGCCAGCAGTGACGGACAGGGTAGCACAGATACGCAGTATTTT
V: TRBV28; J: TRBJ1-1; D: .; size: few; CDR3: CASSSGRGYTEAFF; DNA: TGTGCCAGCAGTTCGGGCCGGGGGTACACTGAAGCTTTCTTT
V: TRBV7-2; J: TRBJ2-3; D: .; size: few; CDR3: CASSLVSGGADTQYF; DNA: TGTGCCAGCAGCTTAGTAAGTGGGGGCGCAGATACGCAGTATTTT
V: TRBV6-1; J: TRBJ2-7; D: TRBD1; size: once; CDR3: CASSLPPGQRYEQYF; DNA: TGTGCCAGCAGCTTGCCTCCGGGACAGAGATACGAGCAGTACTTC
V: TRBV7-9; J: TRBJ2-3; D: .; size: once; CDR3: CASSLGQKDTDTQYF; DNA: TGTGCCAGCAGCTTGGGGCAAAAGGACACAGATACGCAGTATTTT
V: TRBV18; J: TRBJ1-1; D: TRBD1; size: .; CDR3: CASSVRDRRGVGTEAFF; DNA: TGTGCCAGCTCGGTACGGGACAGGAGGGGAGTAGGAACTGAAGCTTTCTTT
V: TRBV4-1; J: TRBJ2-1; D: TRBD2; size: once; CDR3: CASSRQREANEQFF; DNA: TGCGCCAGCAGCCGACAGCGGGAGGCGAATGAGCAGTTCTTC
V: TRBV7-5; J: TRBJ1-1; D: .; size: .; CDR3: CARSLGRENTEAFF; DNA: TGTGCCAGAAGCTTGGGCAGGGAGAACACTGAAGCTTTCTTT
V: TRBV19; J: TRBJ2-7; D: .; size: .; CDR3: CASSMAESSYEQYF; DNA: TGTGCCAGTAGTATGGCGGAAAGCTCCTACGAGCAGTACTTC
V: TRBV9; J: TRBJ1-4; D: TRBD1; size: .; CDR3: CASSVEAGQGFGATNEKLFF; DNA: TGTGCCAGCAGCGTAGAGGCTGGACAGGGATTCGGTGCAACTAATGAAAAACTGTTTTTT
V: TRBV19; J: TRBJ1-5; D: TRBD1; size: .; CDR3: CASSAGQGGNQPQHF; DNA: TGTGCCAGTAGTGCTGGACAGGGGGGGAATCAGCCCCAGCATTTT